The following is a T cell receptor (beta chain) sequence with its context. Its antigen is not yet known. The sample holds no much larger clone one base away, and base qualities are not on file. TCRbeta CDR3 regions were amplified from genomic DNA using the immunoSEQ Assay, a bias-controlled multiplex PCR. The original pipeline was this. The number of nucleated cells in each sample was estimated from the amplification of reference gene primers within the assay. Sequence reads were collapsed and filtered to measure the absolute abundance of every unique TCRbeta CDR3 rearrangement. For each sample, productive Simpson clonality was calculated as the square root of Simpson's diversity index over productive rearrangements. In its TCRdb copy, this immuneACCESS table keeps in-frame sequences only and misses some clones. Where compared with another copy, unresolved V genes explain less than half of these, and the others have no known cause. Clone size and the V and J calls come from that table; the DNA yielded D and trimming. For this sample the table gives some 87,000 clones, of which 85% to 95% were detected only once. The top ten clones comprise nearly 6.5% of the sample.

These data are taken from a study of blood T cell repertoires in COVID-19 (TCRdb year 2020). As for the study more broadly: Samples from collaborators originated in the United States, Italy and Spain and spanned both the acute and convalescent phases of COVID-19. The prospective study material was composed of cDNA or gDNA derived from T cells, B-cell-depleted T cells, or PBMCs. The dataset comprised deeply sampled blood TCRbeta repertoires from subjects exposed to, actively infected with, or recovered from COVID-19. The repertoires were released in a freely available public database meant as a resource for research on the immune response to SARS-CoV-2. The samples were drawn from the first 160 participants of the ongoing ImmuneRACE study and from some 1,300 subjects provided by 6 global collaborators. A de-identified subject ID, COVID-19 status, age in years and sex were almost always included in the sample metadata. Where available, HLA class I and class II types were obtained from metadata supplied by the sample provider rather than from assay-based typing.

Points the paper makes about the study in general: How much clinical and demographic metadata was included differed by source and by participant, and the metadata was provided uncurated.

CDR1 MNHEY and CDR2 SVGAGI were looked up in the germline V gene. V drops 4 bases and J drops 5 bases, leaving 14 bases in between. Taken from cysteine to phenylalanine, the CDR3 has 15 residues. Only CDR3 DNA is held: 45 bases, read in frame from base 1. The collaborating institutions used their own protocols to collect whole blood in K2EDTA tubes. For TCRbeta analysis, collaborators shipped samples as frozen whole blood, isolated PBMCs, or DNA extracted from either of those sample types. Sequenced material: peripheral blood. The chain joins TRBV6-5 to TRBJ2-2; the D gene is perhaps TRBD2, from 7 matching bases. The TCR originated in a woman aged 55-69 years with active COVID-19. The bases read TGTGCCAGCAGTTCGCCACAGGGAGGGACCGGGGAGCTGTTTTTT. Its translation reads: CASSSPQGGTGELFF.